The following is a T cell receptor beta chain sequence with its context. CDR3 length: 18 amino acids. V was shortened by 3 bases and J by 2 bases, with 17 bases between the two germline ends. CDR1 and CDR2 from the germline V gene are MNHEY and SMNVEV (reference sequence). The TCR beta repertoire was assessed by survey-level immunoSEQ sequencing. Sequenced by immunoSEQ multiplex PCR; TCRdb stores in-frame clones only, minus some. This sample has around 54,000 clones, with 85% to 95% found just once. This sequence originates from a man in his forties with rheumatoid arthritis. The chain links TRBV27 to TRBJ1-6; the D is unclear. Sequenced material: PBMCs. In DNA form, the CDR3 reads TGTGCCAGCAGTTTTGGGATTGATAGGACGGCCTATAATTCACCCCTCCACTTT. This sequence encodes CASSFGIDRTAYNSPLHF.